These T cell receptor beta chains were read from a single sample in a study of Ad26.COV2.S vaccination and SARS-CoV-2 variants. Libraries were prepared by immunoSEQ multiplex PCR; TCRdb keeps only in-frame clonotypes and omits some of them. Of 300,000 to 350,000 clones listed, around nine tenths are singletons. The sample here was peripheral blood, taken in a trial of Ad26.COV2.S vaccine versus placebo. All receptors derive from a person aged 18 to 59 who received the Ad26.COV2.S COVID-19 vaccine or a placebo. CDR3s leave out the opening cysteine and the closing phenylalanine or tryptophan.

TRBV5-1 | ASSSVIQGGTHNEQF
TRBV19 | ASSSGTGAEKLF
TRBV7-2 | ASSQTGSQAFGYT
TRBV28 | ASTVEEHTEAF
TRBV19 | ASSPREYTQY
TRBV7-6 | ASSQTAAYEQY
TRBV6-4 | ASSVEDEAF
TRBV30 | AWSVGSGYEQY
TRBV4-3 | ASSQASGGYNEQF
TRBV7-2 | ASSLAWLDQAGELF
TRBV2 | ASSPTQGHEKLF
TRBV6-2/TRBV6-3 | ASSYPDRNAF
TRBV7-9 | ASSLPQGGGYT
TRBV5-1 | ASSFRGNNEQF
TRBV29-1 | SVERVRPNAEAF
TRBV3-1/TRBV3-2 | ASSQPGTTEAF
TRBV24-1 | ATEGQGSAGANVLT
TRBV28 | ASNPRDSWYRGSYEQY
TRBV28 | ASREGQGPYGYT
TRBV2 | ASMTSANYGYT
TRBV10-3 | AITTDRDGETQY
TRBV5-1 | ASSSTVGQVDTEAF
TRBV14 | ASSRGQGKETQY
TRBV9 | ASSTTLAGEQETQY
TRBV7-2 | ASSPGRRQGDYEQY